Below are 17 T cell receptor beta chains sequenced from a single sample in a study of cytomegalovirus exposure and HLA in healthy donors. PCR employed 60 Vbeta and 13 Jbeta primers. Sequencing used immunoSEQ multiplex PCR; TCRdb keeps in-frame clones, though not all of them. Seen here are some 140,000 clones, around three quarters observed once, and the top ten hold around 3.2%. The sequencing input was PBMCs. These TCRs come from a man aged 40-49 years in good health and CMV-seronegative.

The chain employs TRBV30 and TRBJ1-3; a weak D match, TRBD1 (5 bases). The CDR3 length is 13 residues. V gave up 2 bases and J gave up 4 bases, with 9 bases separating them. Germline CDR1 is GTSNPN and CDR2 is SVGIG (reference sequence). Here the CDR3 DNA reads TGTGCCTGGAGTACCGGGGGAGGAAACACCATATATTTT. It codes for CAWSTGGGNTIYF.

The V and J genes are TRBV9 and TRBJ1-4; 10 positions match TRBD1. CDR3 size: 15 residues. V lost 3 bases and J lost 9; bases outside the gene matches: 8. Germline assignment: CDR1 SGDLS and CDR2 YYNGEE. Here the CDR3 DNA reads TGTGCCAGCAGCGATGATCCGGGACAGGGGAAAAAACTGTTTTTT. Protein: CASSDDPGQGKKLFF.

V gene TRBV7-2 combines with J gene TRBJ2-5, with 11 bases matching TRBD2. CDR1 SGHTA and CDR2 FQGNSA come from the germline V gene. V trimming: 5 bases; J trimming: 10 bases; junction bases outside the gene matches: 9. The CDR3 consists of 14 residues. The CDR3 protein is CASSQSSGGALQYF. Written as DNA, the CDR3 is TGTGCCAGCAGCCAGAGTAGCGGGGGGGCTCTCCAGTACTTC.

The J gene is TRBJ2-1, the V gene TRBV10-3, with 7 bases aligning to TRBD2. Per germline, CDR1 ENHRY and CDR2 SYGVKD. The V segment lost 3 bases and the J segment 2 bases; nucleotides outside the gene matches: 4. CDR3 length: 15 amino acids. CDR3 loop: CAISERGGAYNEQFF. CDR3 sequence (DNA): TGTGCCATCAGTGAACGGGGAGGGGCCTACAATGAGCAGTTCTTC.

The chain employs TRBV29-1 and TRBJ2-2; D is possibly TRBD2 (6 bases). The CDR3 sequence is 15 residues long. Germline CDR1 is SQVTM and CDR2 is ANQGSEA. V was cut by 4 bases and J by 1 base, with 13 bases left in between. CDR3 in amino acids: CSVALAPGNTGELFF. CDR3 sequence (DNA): TGCAGCGTTGCCCTAGCGCCGGGGAACACCGGGGAGCTGTTTTTT.

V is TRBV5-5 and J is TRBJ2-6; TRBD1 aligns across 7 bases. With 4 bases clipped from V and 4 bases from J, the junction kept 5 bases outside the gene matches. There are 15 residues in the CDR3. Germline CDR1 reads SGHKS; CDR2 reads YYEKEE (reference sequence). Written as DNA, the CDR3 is TGTGCCAGCAGCCCGGGACAGTTCGGGGCCAACGTCCTGACTTTC. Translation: CASSPGQFGANVLTF.

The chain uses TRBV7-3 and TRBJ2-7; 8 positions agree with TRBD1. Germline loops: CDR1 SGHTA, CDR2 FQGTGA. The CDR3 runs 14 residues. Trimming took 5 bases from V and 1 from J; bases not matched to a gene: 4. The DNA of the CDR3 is TGTGCCAGCAGCACCACAGGGGGTTCCTACGAGCAGTACTTC. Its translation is CASSTTGGSYEQYF. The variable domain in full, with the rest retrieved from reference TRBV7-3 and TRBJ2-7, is GAGVSQTPSNKVTEKGKYVELRCDPISGHTALYWYRQSLGQGPEFLIYFQGTGAADDSGLPNDRFFAVRPEGSVSTLKIQRTERGDSAVYLCASSTTGGSYEQYFGPGTRLTVT.

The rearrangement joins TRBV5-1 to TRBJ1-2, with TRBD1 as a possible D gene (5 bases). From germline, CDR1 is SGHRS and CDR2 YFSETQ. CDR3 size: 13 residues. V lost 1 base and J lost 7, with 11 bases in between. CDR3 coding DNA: TGCGCCAGCAGCTTGAACGGGGACTCTGGCTACACCTTC. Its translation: CASSLNGDSGYTF.

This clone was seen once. The CDR3 loop is CAWKGGWETSSYEQYF. DNA of the CDR3: TGTGCCTGGAAGGGTGGGTGGGAAACTAGCTCCTACGAGCAGTACTTC. V and J are TRBV30 and TRBJ2-7, with D tentatively TRBD2 (5 bases). Germline loops: CDR1 GTSNPN, CDR2 SVGIG (reference sequence). This CDR3 spans 16 amino acids. V dropped 4 bases and J dropped 0 bases, with 19 bases sitting between them.

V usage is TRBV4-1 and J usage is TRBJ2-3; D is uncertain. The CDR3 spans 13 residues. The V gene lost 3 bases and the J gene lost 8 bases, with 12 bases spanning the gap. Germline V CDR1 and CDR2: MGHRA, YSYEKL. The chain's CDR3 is CASSHRPAGTQYF. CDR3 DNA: TGCGCCAGCAGCCATAGACCCGCAGGTACGCAGTATTTT.

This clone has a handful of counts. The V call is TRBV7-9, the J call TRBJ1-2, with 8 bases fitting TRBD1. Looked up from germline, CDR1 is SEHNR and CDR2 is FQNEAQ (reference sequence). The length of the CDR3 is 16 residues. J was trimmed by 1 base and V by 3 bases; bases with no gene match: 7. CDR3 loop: CASSFPPGGGNYGYTF. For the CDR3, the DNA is TGTGCCAGCAGCTTCCCCCCAGGGGGCGGTAACTATGGCTACACCTTC.

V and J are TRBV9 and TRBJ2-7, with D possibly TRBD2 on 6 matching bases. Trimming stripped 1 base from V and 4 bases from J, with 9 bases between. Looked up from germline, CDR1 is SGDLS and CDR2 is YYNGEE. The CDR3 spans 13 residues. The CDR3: CASSVSEGYEQYF. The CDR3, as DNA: TGTGCCAGCAGCGTATCGGAGGGGTACGAGCAGTACTTC.

The CDR3 here is CASSRDLGTQYF. Here the CDR3 DNA reads TGTGCCAGCAGCAGGGACTTGGGGACCCAGTACTTC. The chain is built from TRBV7-9 and TRBJ2-5; weak D call: TRBD2 (6 bases). This CDR3 has 12 residues. Germline values: CDR1 SEHNR, CDR2 FQNEAQ (reference sequence). Trimming shortened V by 5 bases and J by 7 bases, and 11 bases separated the two germline ends.

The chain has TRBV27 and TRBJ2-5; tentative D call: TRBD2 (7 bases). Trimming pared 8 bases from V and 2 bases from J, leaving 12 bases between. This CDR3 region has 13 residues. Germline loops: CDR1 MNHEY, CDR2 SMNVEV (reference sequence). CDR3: CASGGAVQETQYF. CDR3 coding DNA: TGTGCCAGCGGGGGGGCAGTACAAGAGACCCAGTACTTC.

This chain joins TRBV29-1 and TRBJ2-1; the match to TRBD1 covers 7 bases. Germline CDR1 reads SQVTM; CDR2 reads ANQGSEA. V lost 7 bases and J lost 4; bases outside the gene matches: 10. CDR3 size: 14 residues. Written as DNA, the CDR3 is TGCAGCGCAAGAGAGGGACAGATTTACAATGAGCAGTTCTTC. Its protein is CSAREGQIYNEQFF.

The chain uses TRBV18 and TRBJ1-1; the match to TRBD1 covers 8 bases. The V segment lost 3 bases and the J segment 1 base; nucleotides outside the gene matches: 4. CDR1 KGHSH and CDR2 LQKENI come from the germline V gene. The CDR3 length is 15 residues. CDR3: CASSPPGTGNTEAFF. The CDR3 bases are TGTGCCAGCTCACCCCCCGGGACAGGGAACACTGAAGCTTTCTTT.

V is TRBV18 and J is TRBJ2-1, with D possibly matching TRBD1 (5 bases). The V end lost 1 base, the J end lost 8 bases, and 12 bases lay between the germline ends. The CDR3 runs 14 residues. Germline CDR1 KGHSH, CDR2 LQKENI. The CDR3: CASSPRMGQDEQFF. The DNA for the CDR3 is TGTGCCAGCTCACCACGGATGGGGCAAGATGAGCAGTTCTTC. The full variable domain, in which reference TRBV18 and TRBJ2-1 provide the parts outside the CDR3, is NAGVMQNPRHLVRRRGQEARLRCSPMKGHSHVYWYRQLPEEGLKFMVYLQKENIIDESGMPKERFSAEFPKEGPSILRIQQVVRGDSAAYFCASSPRMGQDEQFFGPGTRLTVL.